Reported below is one T cell receptor (beta chain). This sample also contains other DNA sequences that code for the same CDR3. Germline CDR1 reads SGDLS; CDR2 reads YYNGEE. The CDR3 is 15 residues long. Trimming at V came to 0 bases and at J to 0 bases, leaving 2 bases not matched to a gene. The data were obtained in a study of blood T cell repertoires in COVID-19. Profiled with immunoSEQ multiplex PCR; TCRdb holds only in-frame clones, not every one. The sample lists about 380,000 clones; approximately 90% were seen once. The sequence was collected from a woman aged 18-30 years who had recovered from COVID-19. The specimen was PBMCs or T cells enriched from blood (not recorded which). The chain carries TRBV9 and TRBJ2-7; 8 bases are shared with TRBD1. CDR3 region: CASSVGQGISYEQYF. DNA for the CDR3: TGTGCCAGCAGCGTAGGACAGGGGATCTCCTACGAGCAGTACTTC.